This entry is about one T cell receptor (beta chain). Just one base apart from a much larger clone, this may be a read error. Preparation of naive CD8 libraries involved roughly 18,000 to 1,100,000 sorted cells and 10%, 30% or 50% RNA. CD8+CD4-CCR7+CD45RA+ sorting gave the naive CD8 T cells. Methods described previously were used for bulk TCR libraries, and listed TCR primers were applied. TCRdb ran MiXCR on the PCR reads and lists one entry per CDR3 protein. Found here are just under 650,000 distinct CDR3 sequences, roughly 21% of them singletons; the top ten hold 0.85%. These data belong to a study of molecular identifiers for immune sequencing clone quantification. The CDR3 has 16 amino acids. CDR1 SGDLS and CDR2 YYNGEE come from the germline V gene.

Material for sequencing was naive CD8+ T cells from blood, with Jurkat cell RNA spiked in. Subset reported: FACS-sorted CD8+CD4-CCR7+CD45RA+ naive T cells. The clonotype originates from a human donor in good health. Some libraries in this study had Jurkat cell RNA spiked in. V is TRBV9 and J is TRBJ2-3, with D perhaps matching TRBD1 (6 bases). The last part of the DNA fits TRBJ1-5 better; the J call may be wrong. The CDR3 is CASSRSLAGDTDTQHF. Here the CDR3 DNA reads TGTGCCAGCAGCCGTAGCCTAGCGGGGGACACAGATACGCAGCATTTT.